This T cell receptor (beta chain) came from a study of technical replicates of blood from four donors. Sequencing used immunoSEQ multiplex PCR; TCRdb keeps in-frame clones, though not all of them. The top ten hold 0.3% to 0.4% of the sample, which has about 75,000 clones, around 91% seen once. V dropped 7 bases and J dropped 7; count of bases not matched to a gene: 6. The CDR3 is 14 residues long. Germline V lookup: CDR1 MDHEN, CDR2 SYDVKM. The rearrangement uses TRBV28 and TRBJ2-3, with TRBD2 matching over 12 bases. The TCR sequence derives from a human donor in good health. Some clones in this sample may be carry-over from other donors' samples. The sequencing sample was made of T cells isolated from PBMCs. The CDR3 protein is CASKELAGGNTQYF. DNA of the CDR3: TGTGCCAGCAAAGAGCTAGCGGGGGGGAATACGCAGTATTTT.